Listed here are 22 T cell receptor beta chains from one sample, sequenced in a study of T cell repertoires in cytomegalovirus infection. For these receptors, no antigen is known. TCRdb independently ran MiXCR on the reads; one entry per CDR3 protein. Of about 500,000 distinct CDR3 sequences in the sample, 33% were seen once. The specimen was cultured PBMCs, collected from culture after CMV antigen stimulation. These receptors came from a human donor in good health (CMV status not recorded). Some clones in this sample may be carry-over from other donors' samples.

This clonotype was detected a few times. One junction end disagrees with the germline gene, perhaps due to a read error. CDR3 protein: CASSLGRGKQPQHF. CDR3 coding DNA: TGTGCCAGCAGTCTCGGCCGGGGCAAACAGCCCCAGCATTTT. The chain combines TRBV5-5 with TRBJ1-5, with a weak D call TRBD1 (5 bases). CDR1 is SGHKS, CDR2 YYEKEE, per germline (reference sequence). The CDR3 contains 14 residues.

The chain combines TRBV5-1 with TRBJ2-3; 11 positions match TRBD2. Germline V gene lookup returns CDR1 SGHRS and CDR2 YFSETQ. With V trimmed by 7 bases and J by 4 bases, 8 bases remained unmatched. The CDR3 consists of 15 residues. CDR3 residues: CASWPTGLAADTQYF. The CDR3 DNA follows: TGCGCCAGCTGGCCTACGGGACTAGCGGCAGATACGCAGTATTTT.

The chain joins TRBV6-6 to TRBJ2-1; 7 bases agree with TRBD1. V was pared by 5 bases and J by 3 bases, with 7 bases of the junction left unmatched. CDR3 size: 15 residues. Germline CDR1 is MNHNY and CDR2 is SVGAGI (reference sequence). CDR3 coding DNA: TGTGCCAGCAGTGGACAGGTCCTCCTCTACAATGAGCAGTTCTTC. Its protein is CASSGQVLLYNEQFF.

This clonotype has ten or more counts. The chain combines TRBV7-9 with TRBJ2-3; D gene unclear. The germline gives CDR1 SEHNR, CDR2 FQNEAQ (reference sequence). CDR3 size: 15 residues. V was clipped by 6 bases and J by 1 base, with 14 bases between them. The DNA for the CDR3 is TGTGCCAGCAGAGCATCCGAGGCGGGCACAGATACGCAGTATTTT. Amino acids: CASRASEAGTDTQYF.

CDR3 residues: CASSFFQGSSYEQYF. The CDR3 DNA is TGTGCCAGCAGTTTCTTCCAGGGGAGTTCCTACGAGCAGTACTTC. The gene calls are TRBV12-3 or TRBV12-4 and TRBJ2-7, with a possible D match to TRBD1 (6 bases). The germline V and J ends were trimmed by 3 bases and 1 base, with 13 bases remaining between them. CDR3 length: 15 residues.

The chain joins TRBV7-2 to TRBJ2-7; 8 bases are a match to TRBD2. Germline CDR1 SGHTA, CDR2 FQGNSA. The V gene end was trimmed by 5 bases and the J gene end by 2 bases; junction bases not matched to a gene: 14. The CDR3 loop spans 17 amino acids. As DNA, the CDR3 is TGTGCCAGCAGCCCAGCGGTTAAGCGGGAGTTTCCCTACGAGCAGTACTTC. This translates into CASSPAVKREFPYEQYF.

This chain's CDR3 is CASTGVGGEEHYEQYF. The CDR3 DNA reads TGTGCCAGCACCGGGGTAGGCGGGGAAGAGCACTACGAGCAGTACTTC. V and J are TRBV28 and TRBJ2-7, with D possibly TRBD2 on 6 matching bases. The germline V gene encodes CDR1 MDHEN and CDR2 SYDVKM. V lost 7 bases to trimming and J lost 3 bases, with 22 bases between them. This CDR3 spans 16 amino acids.

This clonotype was detected only a few times. This chain connects TRBV7-2 to TRBJ2-2, with 12 bases that match TRBD2. The length of the CDR3 is 16 residues. CDR1 and CDR2 (germline): SGHTA, FQGNSA. V shed 6 bases, J shed 5 bases, and the junction held 7 bases outside the gene matches. CDR3 nucleotide sequence: TGTGCCAGCAGAGCACCGGGACTAGCGGGTACCGGGGAGCTGTTTTTT. Translating gives CASRAPGLAGTGELFF.

This clonotype occurred a few times. This chain connects TRBV20-1 to TRBJ2-3; D perhaps matches TRBD2 (5 bases). V lost 8 bases and J lost 0, with 15 bases in between. Germline assignment: CDR1 DFQATT and CDR2 SNEGSKA (reference sequence). The CDR3 is 14 amino acids. CDR3 in DNA: TGCAGTCAGTCCAGACTACCCAGCACAGATACGCAGTATTTT. Protein: CSQSRLPSTDTQYF.

This clonotype was seen only a few times. The chain couples TRBV7-2 to TRBJ1-1, with D maybe TRBD1 (6 bases). The CDR3 length is 18 residues. V lost 5 bases and J 3 bases, leaving 25 bases between the germline ends. Germline CDR1 SGHTA, CDR2 FQGNSA. The CDR3 here is CASSPYRAYTPRDTEAFF. The DNA of the CDR3 is TGTGCCAGCAGCCCCTACAGGGCCTATACTCCTCGGGACACTGAAGCTTTCTTT. Full variable domain (outside the CDR3, taken from reference TRBV7-2 and TRBJ1-1): GAGVSQSPSNKVTEKGKDVELRCDPISGHTALYWYRQSLGQGLEFLIYFQGNSAPDKSGLPSDRFSAERTGGSVSTLTIQRTQQEDSAVYLCASSPYRAYTPRDTEAFFGQGTRLTVV.

This clonotype was seen more than once but under ten times. This chain connects TRBV27 to TRBJ2-7, with 8 nucleotides matching TRBD1. Germline V gene sequence: CDR1 MNHEY, CDR2 SMNVEV (reference sequence). The CDR3 runs 17 residues. The V and J ends lost 5 bases and 2 bases, in that order; junction bases with no gene match: 14. The CDR3: CASSPLIGTGDTYEQYV. The CDR3, as DNA: TGTGCCAGCAGTCCCCTTATCGGGACAGGTGATACCTACGAGCAGTACGTC.

The V call is TRBV10-3, the J call TRBJ1-6; D call uncertain. CDR1 and CDR2 from the germline V gene are ENHRY and SYGVKD. The CDR3 covers 16 residues. The V end was cut by 0 bases, the J end by 0 bases, with 6 bases between. This chain's CDR3 is CAISESGSSYNSPLHF. The DNA for the CDR3 is TGTGCCATCAGTGAGTCGGGGAGCTCCTATAATTCACCCCTCCACTTT.

The chain combines TRBV18 with TRBJ2-1; possibly TRBD2 for D (5 bases). Trimming left V 2 bases short and J 7 bases short, with 9 bases between. The CDR3 has 13 amino acids. Germline V lookup: CDR1 KGHSH, CDR2 LQKENI. CDR3 protein: CASSPFSANEQFF. For the CDR3, the DNA is TGTGCCAGCTCACCATTTAGCGCTAATGAGCAGTTCTTC.

Comment on this clonotype: The CDR3 does not close with the conserved phenylalanine or tryptophan, likely indicating a read error. The limits of the CDR3 on the DNA are not certain, so only TCRdb's listed CDR3 is given. This rearrangement joins TRBV28 to TRBJ1-1; the table's D call, TRBD1, was not checked against the DNA. Germline assignment: CDR1 MDHEN and CDR2 SYDVKM. Inclusive of both ends, the CDR3 amounts to 12 amino acids. The CDR3 protein is CASSAPPREISY.

This chain connects TRBV27 to TRBJ1-6; D remains unclear. Trimming stripped 3 bases from V and 0 bases from J, with 6 bases between. CDR1 is MNHEY and CDR2 is SMNVEV in the germline V gene (reference sequence). CDR3 length: 15 residues. CDR3 in DNA: TGTGCCAGCAGTTTCTCCATCTCCTATAATTCACCCCTCCACTTT. Translation: CASSFSISYNSPLHF.

This clonotype has just a few counts. V usage is TRBV7-3 and J usage is TRBJ2-3; 7 bases map to TRBD2. The germline V gene encodes CDR1 SGHTA and CDR2 FQGTGA. After removal of 2 bases from V and 6 bases from J, the junction contained 8 bases not matched to a gene. The CDR3 is made up of 15 amino acids. The CDR3 reads CASSLLGGRTDTQYF. The CDR3 nucleotides read TGTGCCAGCAGCTTACTTGGCGGGAGAACGGATACGCAGTATTTT.

This clonotype was observed many times. The chain links TRBV7-2 to TRBJ2-1; D gene unclear. The CDR3 consists of 11 residues. The ends were cut back, 5 bases at V and 11 bases at J, with 10 bases in the middle. Looked up from germline, CDR1 is SGHTA and CDR2 is FQGNSA. The CDR3 sequence is CASSQGLQQFF. The CDR3 DNA sequence: TGTGCCAGCAGCCAAGGGTTGCAGCAGTTCTTC.

The chain employs TRBV11-3 and TRBJ2-6; weak D call: TRBD2 (7 bases). Germline-derived CDR1 and CDR2 are SGHNT and YENEEA. Trimming pared 4 bases from V and 2 bases from J, leaving 12 bases between. The CDR3 totals 16 residues. The CDR3 loop is CASSWGGGAGANVLTF. The DNA of the CDR3 is TGTGCCAGCAGCTGGGGAGGGGGGGCTGGGGCCAACGTCCTGACTTTC.

The V call is TRBV12-3 or TRBV12-4, the J call TRBJ2-5; D gene unclear. Trimming stripped 6 bases from V and 4 bases from J, with 18 bases between. This CDR3 contains 15 residues. In DNA form, the CDR3 reads TGTGCCAGCAGCCCAGTTCTGGGGATGGGAGAGACCCAGTACTTC. As protein: CASSPVLGMGETQYF.

The chain combines TRBV7-2 with TRBJ2-5; unclear D gene. Per germline, CDR1 SGHTA and CDR2 FQGNSA. This CDR3 spans 13 amino acids. V gave up 3 bases and J gave up 2 bases, with 7 bases separating them. CDR3 DNA sequence: TGTGCCAGCAGCTTCTGGTTACAAGAGACCCAGTACTTC. Protein product: CASSFWLQETQYF.

This clonotype came up a few times. V usage is TRBV28 and J usage is TRBJ2-1; 11 bases are a match to TRBD2. Trimming cost V 1 base and J 9 bases; bases outside gene matches: 5. The length of the CDR3 is 15 residues. Germline V gene lookup returns CDR1 MDHEN and CDR2 SYDVKM. This CDR3 reads CASSLSSGRLSEQFF. CDR3 sequence (DNA): TGTGCCAGCAGTTTATCTAGCGGGAGGTTGTCTGAGCAGTTCTTC.

CDR3 sequence reads: CASSPGAGDDYGYTF. CDR3 DNA sequence: TGTGCCAGCAGCCCAGGGGCAGGGGACGACTATGGCTACACCTTC. The chain carries TRBV11-3 and TRBJ1-2, with a weak D call TRBD1 (6 bases). The CDR3 extends over 15 amino acids. Per germline, CDR1 SGHNT and CDR2 YENEEA. V was pared by 5 bases and J by 3 bases, with 16 bases between.